The entry below gives a single TCR beta chain sequence along with its context. The data originate from a study of blood T cell repertoires in COVID-19. The wider study: Some COVID-19 samples were acute and others convalescent; all came from the United States, Italy and Spain. Sources were T cells, B-cell-depleted T cells, or PBMCs; the material itself was cDNA or gDNA.

CDR1 and CDR2 from the germline V gene are SGHRS and YFSETQ. The CDR3 extends over 17 amino acids. Trimming at V came to 4 bases and at J to 6 bases, leaving 17 bases not matched to a gene. Original processing methods: Quantification of nucleated cells was approximated via reference gene primer amplification. Sequencing was performed with immunoSEQ multiplex PCR; in TCRdb, only in-frame clones are kept and a portion is missing. Clone size and the V and J calls come from that table; the DNA yielded D and trimming. The table lists about 500,000 clones, roughly 89% of them singletons. Sequenced sample: peripheral blood. The chain recombines TRBV5-1 with TRBJ2-5; 8 bases align to TRBD2. The source is a man between 18 and 29 years old with COVID-19, enrolled during active disease. This CDR3 is CASSLWAGGGGVQTQYF. The DNA for the CDR3 is TGCGCCAGCAGCCTCTGGGCGGGAGGTGGGGGAGTACAGACCCAGTACTTC.